These T cell receptor beta chains were read from a single sample in a study of vaccination effects on CD4 cells after COVID-19. Antigens for these TCRs are unknown. The method was immunoSEQ multiplex PCR; TCRdb's version includes in-frame clones alone and lacks a portion of them. The profile shows tens of thousands of clones, 80% of them singletons. This material consisted of CD4+ T cells from PBMCs cultured with SARS-CoV-2 spike peptides, taken before COVID-19 vaccination. The source is a human donor who received a COVID-19 vaccine. CDR3s include the opening cysteine and the closing phenylalanine or tryptophan. Each record gives: V gene, J gene, CDR3 length, D gene, CDR3 protein. D genes are given only for firm matches.

TRBV9	TRBJ1-4	14	NA	CASSTGQFNEKLFF
TRBV6-5	TRBJ1-5	14	NA	CASSFGLSNQPQHF
TRBV30	TRBJ1-5	13	TRBD1	CAWRGDRAQPQHF
TRBV5-8	TRBJ2-1	14	NA	CASPVWGETNEQFF
TRBV7-3	TRBJ1-2	14	NA	CASSPRASNAGYTF
TRBV5-1	TRBJ1-1	15	NA	CASSLSGERDTEAFF
TRBV7-2	TRBJ1-2	13	TRBD1	CASSSQGARGYTF
TRBV5-1	TRBJ2-3	12	NA	CASSLAADTQYF
TRBV5-6	TRBJ1-1	14	NA	CASSLTRLDTEAFF
TRBV28	TRBJ1-5	15	TRBD1	CASSPPGGGNQPQHF
TRBV5-1	TRBJ2-1	14	TRBD1	CASTLRTGDNEQFF
TRBV2	TRBJ2-2	15	NA	CASSESSVHTGELFF
TRBV7-2	TRBJ1-4	14	TRBD1	CASSLQGAGEKLFF